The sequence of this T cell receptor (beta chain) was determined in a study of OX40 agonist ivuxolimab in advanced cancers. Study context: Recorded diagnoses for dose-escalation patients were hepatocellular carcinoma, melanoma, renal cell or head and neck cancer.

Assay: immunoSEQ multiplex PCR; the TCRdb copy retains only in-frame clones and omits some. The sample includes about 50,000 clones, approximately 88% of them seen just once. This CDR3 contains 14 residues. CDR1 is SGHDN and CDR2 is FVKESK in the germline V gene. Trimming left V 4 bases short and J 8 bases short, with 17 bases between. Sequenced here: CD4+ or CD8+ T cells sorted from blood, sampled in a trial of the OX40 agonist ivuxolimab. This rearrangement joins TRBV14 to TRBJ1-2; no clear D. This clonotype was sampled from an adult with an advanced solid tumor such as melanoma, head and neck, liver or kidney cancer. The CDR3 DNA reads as TGTGCCAGCAGCCTGAGTTCGGGGTGGTGGGGCTACACCTTC. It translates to CASSLSSGWWGYTF.